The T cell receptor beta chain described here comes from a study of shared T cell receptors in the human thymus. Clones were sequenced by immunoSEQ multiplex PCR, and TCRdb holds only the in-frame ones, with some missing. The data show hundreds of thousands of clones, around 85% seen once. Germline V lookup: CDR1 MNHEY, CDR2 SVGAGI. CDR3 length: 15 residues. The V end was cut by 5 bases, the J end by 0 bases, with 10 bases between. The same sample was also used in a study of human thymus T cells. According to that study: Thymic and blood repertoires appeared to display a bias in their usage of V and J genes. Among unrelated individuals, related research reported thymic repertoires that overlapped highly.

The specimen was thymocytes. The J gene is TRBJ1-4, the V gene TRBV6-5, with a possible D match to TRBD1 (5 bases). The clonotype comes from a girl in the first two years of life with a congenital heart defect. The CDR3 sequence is CASSTTGATNEKLFF. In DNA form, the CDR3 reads TGTGCCAGCAGTACAACGGGGGCAACTAATGAAAAACTGTTTTTT.